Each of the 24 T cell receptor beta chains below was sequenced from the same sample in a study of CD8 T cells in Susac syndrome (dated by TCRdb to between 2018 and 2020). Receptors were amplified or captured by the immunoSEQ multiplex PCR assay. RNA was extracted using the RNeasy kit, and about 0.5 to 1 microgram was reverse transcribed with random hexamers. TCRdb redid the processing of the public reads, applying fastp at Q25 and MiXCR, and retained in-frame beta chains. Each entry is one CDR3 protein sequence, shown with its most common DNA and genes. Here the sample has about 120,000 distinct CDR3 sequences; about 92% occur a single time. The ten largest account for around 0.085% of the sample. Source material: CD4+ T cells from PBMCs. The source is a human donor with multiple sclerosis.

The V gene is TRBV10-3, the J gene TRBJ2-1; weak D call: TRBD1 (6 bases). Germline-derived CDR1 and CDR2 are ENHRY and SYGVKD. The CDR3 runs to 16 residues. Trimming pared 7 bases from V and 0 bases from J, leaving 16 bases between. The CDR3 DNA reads TGTGCCATCACTGAAAACAGGGAGAGCTCCTACAATGAGCAGTTCTTC. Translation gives CAITENRESSYNEQFF.

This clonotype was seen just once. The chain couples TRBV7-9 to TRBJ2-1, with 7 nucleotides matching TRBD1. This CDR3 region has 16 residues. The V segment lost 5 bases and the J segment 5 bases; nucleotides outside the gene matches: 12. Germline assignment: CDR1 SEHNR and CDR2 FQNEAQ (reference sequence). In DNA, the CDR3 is TGTGCCAGCAGCAACGACAGGGCAGGCTGGAACAATGAGCAGTTCTTC. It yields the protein CASSNDRAGWNNEQFF.

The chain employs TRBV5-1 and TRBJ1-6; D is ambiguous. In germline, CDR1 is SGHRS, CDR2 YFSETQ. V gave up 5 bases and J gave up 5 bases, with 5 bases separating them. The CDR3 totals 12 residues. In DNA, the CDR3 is TGCGCCAGCAGACAGAATAATTCACCCCTCCACTTT. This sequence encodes CASRQNNSPLHF.

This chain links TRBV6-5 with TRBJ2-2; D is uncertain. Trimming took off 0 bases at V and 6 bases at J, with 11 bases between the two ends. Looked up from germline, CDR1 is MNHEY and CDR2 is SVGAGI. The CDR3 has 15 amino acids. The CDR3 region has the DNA TGTGCCAGCAGTTACTCGCGAACTGGTCCCGGGGAGCTGTTTTTT. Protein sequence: CASSYSRTGPGELFF.

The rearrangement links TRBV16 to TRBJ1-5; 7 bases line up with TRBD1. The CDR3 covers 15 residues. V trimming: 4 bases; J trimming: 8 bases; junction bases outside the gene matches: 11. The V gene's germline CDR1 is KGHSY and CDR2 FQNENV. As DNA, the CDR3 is TGTGCCAGCAGCCGGACAGGACGGAGCCAAGAGCCCCAGCATTTT. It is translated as CASSRTGRSQEPQHF.

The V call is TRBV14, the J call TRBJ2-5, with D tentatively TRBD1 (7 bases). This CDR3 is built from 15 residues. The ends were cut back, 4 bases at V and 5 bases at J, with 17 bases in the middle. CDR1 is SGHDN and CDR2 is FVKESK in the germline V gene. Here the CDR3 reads CASSLRGTSRETQYF. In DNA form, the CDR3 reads TGTGCCAGCAGCCTCAGGGGGACTTCACGGGAGACCCAGTACTTC.

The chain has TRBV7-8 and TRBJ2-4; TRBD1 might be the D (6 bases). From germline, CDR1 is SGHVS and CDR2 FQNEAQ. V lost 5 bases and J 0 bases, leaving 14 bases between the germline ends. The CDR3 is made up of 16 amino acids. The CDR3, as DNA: TGTGCCAGCAGCCCCAGGGGACCAGTAGCCAAAAACATTCAGTACTTC. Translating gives CASSPRGPVAKNIQYF.

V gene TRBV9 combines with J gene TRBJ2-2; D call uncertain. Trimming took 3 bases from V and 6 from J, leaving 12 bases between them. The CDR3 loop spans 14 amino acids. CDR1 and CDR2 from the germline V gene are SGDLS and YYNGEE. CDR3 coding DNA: TGTGCCAGCAGCGGACGACATGATGCCGGGGAGCTGTTTTTT. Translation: CASSGRHDAGELFF.

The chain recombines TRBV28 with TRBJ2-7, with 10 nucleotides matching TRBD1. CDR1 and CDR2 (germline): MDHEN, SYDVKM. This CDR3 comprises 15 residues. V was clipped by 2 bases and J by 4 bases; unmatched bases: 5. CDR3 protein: CASSLDRGHLYEQYF. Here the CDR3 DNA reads TGTGCCAGCAGTTTAGACAGGGGGCATTTGTACGAGCAGTACTTC.

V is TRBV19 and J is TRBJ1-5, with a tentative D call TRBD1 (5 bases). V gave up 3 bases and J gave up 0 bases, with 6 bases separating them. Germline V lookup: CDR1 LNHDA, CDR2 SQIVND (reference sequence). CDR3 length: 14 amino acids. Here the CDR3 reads CASSIDSSNQPQHF. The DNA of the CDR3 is TGTGCCAGTAGTATCGACAGTAGCAATCAGCCCCAGCATTTT.

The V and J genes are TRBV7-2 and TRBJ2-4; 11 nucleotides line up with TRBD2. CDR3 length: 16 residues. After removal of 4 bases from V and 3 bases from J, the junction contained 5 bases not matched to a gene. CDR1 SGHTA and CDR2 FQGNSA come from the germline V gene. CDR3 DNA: TGTGCCAGCAGCTCCACTAGCGGGGGAATCAAAAACATTCAGTACTTC. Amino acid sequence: CASSSTSGGIKNIQYF.

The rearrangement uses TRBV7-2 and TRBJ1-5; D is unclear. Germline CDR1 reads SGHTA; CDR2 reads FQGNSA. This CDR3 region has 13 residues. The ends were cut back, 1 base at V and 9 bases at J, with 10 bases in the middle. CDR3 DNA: TGTGCCAGCAGCTTAGACGGGCCTCGGCCCCAGCATTTT. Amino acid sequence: CASSLDGPRPQHF.

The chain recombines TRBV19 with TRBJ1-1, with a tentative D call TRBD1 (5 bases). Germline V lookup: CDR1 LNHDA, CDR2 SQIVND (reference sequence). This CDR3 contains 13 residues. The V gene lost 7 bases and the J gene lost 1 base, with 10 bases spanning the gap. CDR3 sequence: CASTRGQNTEAFF. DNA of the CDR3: TGTGCCAGTACGAGGGGCCAGAACACTGAAGCTTTCTTT.

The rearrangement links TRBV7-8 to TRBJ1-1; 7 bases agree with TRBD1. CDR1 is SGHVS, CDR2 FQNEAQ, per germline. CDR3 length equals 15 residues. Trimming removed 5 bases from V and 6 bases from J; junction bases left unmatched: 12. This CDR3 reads CASSPKSTGWAEAFF. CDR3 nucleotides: TGTGCCAGCAGCCCTAAATCGACAGGGTGGGCTGAAGCTTTCTTT.

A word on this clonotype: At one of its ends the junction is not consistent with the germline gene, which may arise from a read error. The CDR3 reads CASRIDRSSGNAIYF. The CDR3 nucleotides read TGTGCCAGCAGGATCGACAGGAGCTCTGGAAACGCCATATATTTT. The chain has TRBV12-3 or TRBV12-4 and TRBJ1-3; perhaps TRBD1 as D (6 bases). This CDR3 has 15 residues.

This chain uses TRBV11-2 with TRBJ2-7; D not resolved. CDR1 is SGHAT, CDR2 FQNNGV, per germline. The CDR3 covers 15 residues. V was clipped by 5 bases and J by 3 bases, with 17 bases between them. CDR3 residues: CASSPGLWGNYEQYF. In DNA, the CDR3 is TGTGCCAGCAGCCCCGGCCTGTGGGGTAACTACGAGCAGTACTTC.

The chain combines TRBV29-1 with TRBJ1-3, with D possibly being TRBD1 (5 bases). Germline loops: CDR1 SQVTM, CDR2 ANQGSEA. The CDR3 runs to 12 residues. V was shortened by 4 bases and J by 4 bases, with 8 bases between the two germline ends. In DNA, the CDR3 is TGCAGCGTTGTTCGACAGGGAAACACCATATATTTT. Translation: CSVVRQGNTIYF.

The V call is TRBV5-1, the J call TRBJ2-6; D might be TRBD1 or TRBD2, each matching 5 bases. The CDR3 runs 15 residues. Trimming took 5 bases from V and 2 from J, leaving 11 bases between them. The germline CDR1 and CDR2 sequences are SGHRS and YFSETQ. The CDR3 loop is CASSSGQAGANVLTF. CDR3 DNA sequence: TGCGCCAGCAGTTCGGGGCAAGCTGGGGCCAACGTCCTGACTTTC.

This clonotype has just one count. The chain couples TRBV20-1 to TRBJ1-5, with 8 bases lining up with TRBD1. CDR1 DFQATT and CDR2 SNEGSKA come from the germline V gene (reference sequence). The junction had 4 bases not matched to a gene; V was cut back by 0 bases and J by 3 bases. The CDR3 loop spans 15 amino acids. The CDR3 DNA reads TGCAGTGCTAGAGAGACAGGGGTTGTCAATCAGCCCCAGCATTTT. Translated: CSARETGVVNQPQHF.

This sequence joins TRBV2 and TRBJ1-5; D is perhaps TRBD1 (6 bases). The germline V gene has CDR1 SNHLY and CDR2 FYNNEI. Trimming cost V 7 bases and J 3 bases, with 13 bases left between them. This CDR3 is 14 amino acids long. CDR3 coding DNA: TGTGCCAGCACCGAACGGGGGCTCAATCAGCCCCAGCATTTT. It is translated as CASTERGLNQPQHF. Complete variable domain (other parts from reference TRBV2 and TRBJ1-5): EPEVTQTPSHQVTQMGQEVILRCVPISNHLYFYWYRQILGQKVEFLVSFYNNEISEKSEIFDDQFSVERPDGSNFTLKIRSTKLEDSAMYFCASTERGLNQPQHFGDGTRLSIL.

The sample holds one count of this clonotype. The CDR3 here is CASSGYYSGVYNEQFF. The CDR3 DNA follows: TGTGCCAGCAGCGGATACTATAGCGGGGTCTACAATGAGCAGTTCTTC. The chain employs TRBV9 and TRBJ2-1, with TRBD2 matching 8 bases. The ends lost 3 bases at V and 3 bases at J; junction bases unmatched: 8. CDR3 length: 16 residues. CDR1 and CDR2 from the germline V gene are SGDLS and YYNGEE.

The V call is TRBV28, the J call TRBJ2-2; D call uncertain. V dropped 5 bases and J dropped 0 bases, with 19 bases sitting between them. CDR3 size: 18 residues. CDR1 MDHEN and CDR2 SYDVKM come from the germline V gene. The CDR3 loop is CASSPPRRGRANTGELFF. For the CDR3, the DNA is TGTGCCAGCAGTCCACCGCGTAGAGGCAGAGCGAACACCGGGGAGCTGTTTTTT.

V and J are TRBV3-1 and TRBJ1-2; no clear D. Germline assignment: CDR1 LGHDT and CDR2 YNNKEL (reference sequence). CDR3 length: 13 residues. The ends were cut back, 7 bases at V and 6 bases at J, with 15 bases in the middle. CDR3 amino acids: CASTRLGLDGYTF. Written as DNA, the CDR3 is TGTGCCAGCACCCGACTAGGGTTGGATGGCTACACCTTC. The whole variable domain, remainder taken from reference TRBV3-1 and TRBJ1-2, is DTAVSQTPKYLVTQMGNDKSIKCEQNLGHDTMYWYKQDSKKFLKIMFSYNNKELIINETVPNRFSPKSPDKAHLNLHINSLELGDSAVYFCASTRLGLDGYTFGSGTRLTVV.

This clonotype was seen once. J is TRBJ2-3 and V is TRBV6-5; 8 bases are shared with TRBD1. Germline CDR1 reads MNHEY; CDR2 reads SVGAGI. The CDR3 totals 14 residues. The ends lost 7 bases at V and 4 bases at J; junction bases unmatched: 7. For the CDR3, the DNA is TGTGCCAGCACTGGACAGGGTCGCGCAGATACGCAGTATTTT. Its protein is CASTGQGRADTQYF.